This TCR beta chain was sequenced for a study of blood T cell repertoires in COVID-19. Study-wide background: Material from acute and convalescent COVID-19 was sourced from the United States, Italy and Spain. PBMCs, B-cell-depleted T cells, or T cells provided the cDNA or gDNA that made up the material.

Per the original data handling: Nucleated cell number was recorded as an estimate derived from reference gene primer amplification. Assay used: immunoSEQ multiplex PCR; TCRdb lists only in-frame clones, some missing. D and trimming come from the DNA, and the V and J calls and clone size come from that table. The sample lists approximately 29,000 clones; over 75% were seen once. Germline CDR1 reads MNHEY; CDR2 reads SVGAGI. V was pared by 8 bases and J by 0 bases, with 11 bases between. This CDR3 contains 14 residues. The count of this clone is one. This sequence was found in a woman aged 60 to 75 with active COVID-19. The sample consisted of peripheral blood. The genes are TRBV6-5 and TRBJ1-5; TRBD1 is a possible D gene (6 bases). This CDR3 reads CASSRGNSNQPQHF. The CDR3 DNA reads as TGTGCCAGCTCAAGGGGGAATAGCAATCAGCCCCAGCATTTT.